These T cell receptor beta chains were read from a single sample in a study of OX40 agonist ivuxolimab in advanced cancers. Method: immunoSEQ multiplex PCR; TCRdb's copy keeps in-frame clones and lacks some. This table has about 48,000 clones, roughly 90% appearing once. The material sequenced was CD4+ or CD8+ T cells sorted from blood, taken in a trial of the OX40 agonist ivuxolimab. The source of these receptors is an adult with an advanced solid tumor such as melanoma, head and neck, liver or kidney cancer. CDR3s include the opening cysteine and the closing phenylalanine or tryptophan. The order of the fields is clone size, V gene, J gene, CDR3 protein. The size field is filled for only some rows; it gives once, few, many or a size class.

abundance: NA; v_gene: TRBV14; j_gene: TRBJ2-5; CDR3aa: CASSQEGLVFETQYF
abundance: NA; v_gene: TRBV2; j_gene: TRBJ2-1; CDR3aa: CASRMRSGAGYNEQFF
abundance: NA; v_gene: TRBV27; j_gene: TRBJ2-3; CDR3aa: CASSFSHRGLGTDTQYF
abundance: NA; v_gene: TRBV27; j_gene: TRBJ2-7; CDR3aa: CASSFYDSYEQYF
abundance: NA; v_gene: TRBV11-3; j_gene: TRBJ2-3; CDR3aa: CASSPGAQVYTDTQYF
abundance: NA; v_gene: TRBV6-6; j_gene: TRBJ1-1; CDR3aa: CASNTWGLLDTEAFF
abundance: NA; v_gene: TRBV14; j_gene: TRBJ1-1; CDR3aa: CASSPRQIMNTEAFF
abundance: NA; v_gene: TRBV30; j_gene: TRBJ1-2; CDR3aa: CACTTFRQTNYGYTF
abundance: few; v_gene: TRBV10-1; j_gene: TRBJ2-7; CDR3aa: CASSGAGESYEQYF
abundance: medium-sized; v_gene: TRBV7-2; j_gene: TRBJ2-4; CDR3aa: CASSLLNIQYF
abundance: NA; v_gene: TRBV29-1; j_gene: TRBJ2-7; CDR3aa: CSVEVPGSYEQYF
abundance: few; v_gene: TRBV7-9; j_gene: TRBJ1-1; CDR3aa: CASSLDHGHTEAFF
abundance: NA; v_gene: TRBV28; j_gene: TRBJ2-7; CDR3aa: CASSLVLTGTGDSEQYF
abundance: few; v_gene: TRBV6-5; j_gene: TRBJ1-2; CDR3aa: CASSPRVGYGYTF
abundance: NA; v_gene: TRBV15; j_gene: TRBJ2-5; CDR3aa: CATSSRGTGLETQYF
abundance: NA; v_gene: TRBV4-2; j_gene: TRBJ2-7; CDR3aa: CASSQETGFDEQYF
abundance: NA; v_gene: TRBV4-3; j_gene: TRBJ2-7; CDR3aa: CASSQESPQGAPAEQYF
abundance: NA; v_gene: TRBV27; j_gene: TRBJ2-2; CDR3aa: CASSFGTGGWSSGELFF
abundance: NA; v_gene: TRBV7-8; j_gene: TRBJ2-7; CDR3aa: CASALGGTYEQYF
abundance: NA; v_gene: TRBV28; j_gene: TRBJ1-4; CDR3aa: CASSLLPGVNEKLFF
abundance: once; v_gene: TRBV7-8; j_gene: TRBJ1-2; CDR3aa: CASSLSPQGRYYGYTF
abundance: NA; v_gene: TRBV30; j_gene: TRBJ1-1; CDR3aa: CAWSVPSGGRGAFF
abundance: NA; v_gene: TRBV5-6; j_gene: TRBJ1-1; CDR3aa: CASSLSGQGITEAFF
abundance: medium-sized; v_gene: TRBV5-6; j_gene: TRBJ1-2; CDR3aa: CASSFDRGYGYTF
abundance: NA; v_gene: TRBV12-1; j_gene: TRBJ1-1; CDR3aa: CASSFHGQGTSEAFF
abundance: NA; v_gene: TRBV19; j_gene: TRBJ2-1; CDR3aa: CASSLGAEQFF
abundance: NA; v_gene: TRBV5-6; j_gene: TRBJ2-7; CDR3aa: CASSPGGRPYEQYF
abundance: NA; v_gene: TRBV28; j_gene: TRBJ1-1; CDR3aa: CASSLNPLGDTEAFF
abundance: NA; v_gene: TRBV2; j_gene: TRBJ1-3; CDR3aa: CASKVQETGNTIYF
abundance: once; v_gene: TRBV29-1; j_gene: TRBJ1-1; CDR3aa: CSVETDGPWTEAFF
abundance: few; v_gene: TRBV4-3; j_gene: TRBJ2-7; CDR3aa: CASSQGVALSYEQYF
abundance: once; v_gene: TRBV30; j_gene: TRBJ2-7; CDR3aa: CAWQPGLSYEQYF
abundance: NA; v_gene: TRBV10-2; j_gene: TRBJ1-4; CDR3aa: CASSESRAPLEKLFF
abundance: NA; v_gene: TRBV29-1; j_gene: TRBJ2-7; CDR3aa: CSVVDAYHEQYF
abundance: NA; v_gene: TRBV7-9; j_gene: TRBJ1-1; CDR3aa: CASSHHSLNTEAFF
abundance: NA; v_gene: TRBV6-5; j_gene: TRBJ2-3; CDR3aa: CASSYYTPADTQYF
abundance: NA; v_gene: TRBV4-1; j_gene: TRBJ1-2; CDR3aa: CASSQRVEANYGYTF
abundance: NA; v_gene: TRBV6-5; j_gene: TRBJ2-1; CDR3aa: CASSKDSPTYNEQFF
abundance: NA; v_gene: TRBV6-5; j_gene: TRBJ2-7; CDR3aa: CASSLATGEFEQYF
abundance: NA; v_gene: TRBV6-5; j_gene: TRBJ2-5; CDR3aa: CASSETGARETQYF
abundance: NA; v_gene: TRBV25-1; j_gene: TRBJ2-5; CDR3aa: CASLRTGQAQETQYF
abundance: NA; v_gene: TRBV30; j_gene: TRBJ1-2; CDR3aa: CAWSVYPQNYGYTF
abundance: once; v_gene: TRBV6-6; j_gene: TRBJ2-7; CDR3aa: CASSPGDRYEQYF
abundance: NA; v_gene: TRBV28; j_gene: TRBJ1-4; CDR3aa: CASSTYREANEKLFF
abundance: NA; v_gene: TRBV6-5; j_gene: TRBJ1-6; CDR3aa: CASMPGQANSPLHF
abundance: NA; v_gene: TRBV5-1; j_gene: TRBJ2-7; CDR3aa: CASSLDTYSYEQYF
abundance: NA; v_gene: TRBV7-9; j_gene: TRBJ1-4; CDR3aa: CASSLALVGTVNEKLFF
abundance: NA; v_gene: TRBV2; j_gene: TRBJ2-7; CDR3aa: CASSGAGHTPLYEQYF
abundance: NA; v_gene: TRBV9; j_gene: TRBJ2-7; CDR3aa: CASSVESGGPYEQYF
abundance: NA; v_gene: TRBV14; j_gene: TRBJ2-7; CDR3aa: CASSQDGFLGRYEQYF
abundance: NA; v_gene: TRBV7-8; j_gene: TRBJ1-6; CDR3aa: CASSLRDRALSPLHF
abundance: NA; v_gene: TRBV5-6; j_gene: TRBJ2-5; CDR3aa: CASSLAGQGMETQYF
abundance: NA; v_gene: TRBV4-1; j_gene: TRBJ2-7; CDR3aa: CASSQASGGVTYEQYF
abundance: NA; v_gene: TRBV7-3; j_gene: TRBJ2-3; CDR3aa: CASSSGGTDTQYF
abundance: once; v_gene: TRBV20-1; j_gene: TRBJ2-3; CDR3aa: CSGEVTDTQYF
abundance: once; v_gene: TRBV19; j_gene: TRBJ2-7; CDR3aa: CASSIAGAYEQYF
abundance: NA; v_gene: TRBV11-3; j_gene: TRBJ2-7; CDR3aa: CASSLRQGGSYEQYF
abundance: NA; v_gene: TRBV2; j_gene: TRBJ2-7; CDR3aa: CASSDPRDSAFYEQYF
abundance: once; v_gene: TRBV6-5; j_gene: TRBJ2-2; CDR3aa: CATRGTGELFF